A selection of T cell receptor beta chains follows, all from one sample in a study of human T cells and chemical hapten exposure. TCRdb reanalysed the RACE reads using MiXCR and keeps one entry per CDR3 protein. The table records about 120,000 distinct CDR3 sequences, around 10% of them present only once. This specimen was whole blood, taken in connection with sensitization to the hapten diphenylcyclopropenone (DPC). The receptor set was obtained from a woman aged 50 to 60 with alopecia areata. Some clones in this sample may be carry-over from other donors' samples. Both conserved end residues are part of each CDR3. A D gene is named only where the DNA matches it firmly. Size is stated for part of the rows, as once, few or many counts, or as a class when the clone is expanded.

CDR3aa	CDR3nt	d_gene	abundance	v_gene	j_gene
CASSSRTYNEQFF	TGTGCCAGCAGCTCCCGGACTTACAATGAGCAGTTCTTC	NA	NA	TRBV7-9	TRBJ2-1
CASNPKGGRETQYF	TGCGCCAGCAATCCCAAGGGGGGAAGAGAGACCCAGTACTTC	NA	NA	TRBV5-1	TRBJ2-5
CASSSHPLEQYF	TGTGCCAGCAGTTCCCACCCCCTCGAGCAGTACTTC	NA	many	TRBV27	TRBJ2-7
CASPALVDGYTF	TGTGCCAGCCCCGCATTGGTCGATGGCTACACCTTC	NA	NA	TRBV6-5	TRBJ1-2
CASSDIYTGELFF	TGTGCCAGCAGCGACATCTACACCGGGGAGCTGTTTTTT	NA	NA	TRBV6-1	TRBJ2-2
CASRSGLAGVGTQYF	TGTGCCAGCAGGTCGGGACTAGCAGGGGTCGGGACCCAGTACTTC	TRBD2	NA	TRBV7-9	TRBJ2-5
CASSEYRNTEAFF	TGTGCCAGCAGTGAATACAGGAACACTGAAGCTTTCTTT	NA	few	TRBV25-1	TRBJ1-1
CASSPGLNTEAFF	TGTGCCAGCTCACCAGGTCTTAACACTGAAGCTTTCTTT	NA	many	TRBV18	TRBJ1-1
CASRGTTYTGELFF	TGTGCCAGCAGGGGGACTACTTACACCGGGGAGCTGTTTTTT	TRBD2	few	TRBV11-1	TRBJ2-2
CASSETGLNTEAFF	TGTGCCAGCAGCGAGACAGGGTTGAACACTGAAGCTTTCTTT	TRBD1	few	TRBV27	TRBJ1-1